The 15 T cell receptor beta chains in this list originate from one sample, sequenced in a study of blood T cells in healthy people across ages. PCR was performed a second time for 7 to 11 cycles using a sample-barcoded 5' primer and a J-beta primer mix. TCRdb fed the 5' RACE reads into MiXCR, producing one record per CDR3 protein. The sample contains about 900,000 distinct CDR3 sequences, roughly 60% of which appear only once. Input material: blood. All receptors come from a man aged 30-40 years in good health.

The CDR3 protein is CSARRPGDAPLHF. The CDR3 nucleotides are TGCAGTGCTAGACGCCCCGGGGACGCACCCCTCCACTTT. V gene TRBV20-1 combines with J gene TRBJ1-6; tentatively, D is TRBD1 (5 bases). The CDR3 contains 13 residues. V lost 2 bases, J lost 11 bases, and 13 bases lay in between. From germline, CDR1 is DFQATT and CDR2 SNEGSKA (reference sequence).

The CDR3 DNA follows: TGCAGTGCTAGAGATGGTCTGGACAGGGGGCGGGGTGACTACACCTTC. Residues: CSARDGLDRGRGDYTF. The genes are TRBV20-1 and TRBJ1-2, with 11 nucleotides matching TRBD1. Germline V gene lookup returns CDR1 DFQATT and CDR2 SNEGSKA (reference sequence). The CDR3 is made up of 16 amino acids. The junction had 13 bases not matched to a gene; V was cut back by 0 bases and J by 10 bases.

This clonotype was counted a few times. The rearrangement links TRBV20-1 to TRBJ1-1; D is unclear. Germline V gives CDR1 DFQATT, CDR2 SNEGSKA (reference sequence). The CDR3 contains 13 residues. Trimming stripped 6 bases from V and 1 base from J, with 12 bases between. The CDR3 sequence: CSARRLGNTEAFF. CDR3 nucleotides: TGCAGTGCCCGCCGCCTGGGGAACACTGAAGCTTTCTTT.

The chain combines TRBV12-3 or TRBV12-4 with TRBJ2-3; 7 bases match TRBD1. The CDR3 is 14 amino acids. J lost 3 bases, V lost 6 bases, and 6 bases had no gene match. This CDR3 is CASRDRVGTDTQYF. CDR3 bases: TGTGCCAGCAGAGACAGGGTCGGAACAGATACGCAGTATTTT.

This clonotype was seen only a few times. The chain has TRBV20-1 and TRBJ2-5; 9 positions match TRBD1. Germline CDR1 and CDR2: DFQATT and SNEGSKA (reference sequence). This CDR3 comprises 15 residues. V lost 3 bases, J lost 5 bases, and 10 bases stayed unmatched. The CDR3 loop reads CSASHPGQGSETQYF. Written as DNA, the CDR3 is TGCAGTGCTAGCCACCCCGGACAGGGGAGCGAGACCCAGTACTTC.

The V and J genes are TRBV7-2 and TRBJ2-6; possible D gene TRBD2, 6 bases. The CDR3 sequence is 17 residues long. Germline lookup yields CDR1 SGHTA and CDR2 FQGNSA. V lost 0 bases to trimming and J lost 2 bases, with 11 bases between them. This chain's CDR3 is CASSLARTGAGANVLTF. The CDR3 nucleotides read TGTGCCAGCAGCTTAGCGCGAACGGGGGCTGGGGCCAACGTCCTGACTTTC.

The genes are TRBV7-2 and TRBJ2-7; TRBD2 might be the D (5 bases). The CDR3 has 15 residues. Germline V CDR1 and CDR2: SGHTA, FQGNSA. Trimming left V 8 bases short and J 12 bases short, with 29 bases between. CDR3 sequence reads: CASSPSTGILEGLYF. Here the CDR3 DNA reads TGTGCCAGCTCCCCCTCGACGGGGATTCTGGAAGGTCTGTACTTC.

This clonotype has just a few counts. The J gene is TRBJ2-6, the V gene TRBV28; D call uncertain. The CDR3 runs 14 residues. CDR1 is MDHEN, CDR2 SYDVKM, per germline. With 5 bases removed from V and 2 bases from J, the gap between germline ends came to 7 bases. The CDR3 reads CASSPPAGANVLTF. CDR3 in DNA: TGTGCCAGCAGTCCCCCGGCTGGGGCCAACGTCCTGACTTTC.

This clonotype turned up a few times. The chain links TRBV6-2 or TRBV6-3 to TRBJ2-7; maybe TRBD1 (6 bases). Trimming cost V 6 bases and J 7 bases, with 22 bases left between them. This CDR3 region has 15 residues. Germline assignment: CDR1 MNHEY and CDR2 SVGEGT. The CDR3 DNA follows: TGTGCCAGCAGGGGGGCGGACAGCGGCTTGGGAGAGCAGTACTTC. It specifies CASRGADSGLGEQYF.

This clonotype was found a few times. This chain connects TRBV12-3 or TRBV12-4 to TRBJ2-1; tentatively, D is TRBD1 or TRBD2 (6 bases each). The CDR3 has 13 residues. Trimming shortened V by 6 bases and J by 5 bases, and 11 bases separated the two germline ends. This chain's CDR3 is CASRQGLNNEQFF. The CDR3 DNA reads as TGTGCCAGCAGACAGGGACTGAACAATGAGCAGTTCTTC.

The chain joins TRBV3-1 to TRBJ2-7; D might be TRBD2 (5 bases). The CDR3 length is 15 residues. V was clipped by 5 bases and J by 6 bases, with 20 bases between them. Looked up from germline, CDR1 is LGHDT and CDR2 is YNNKEL (reference sequence). CDR3 region: CASSLRTAAQVEQYF. CDR3 nucleotide sequence: TGTGCCAGCAGCTTAAGAACAGCGGCCCAGGTCGAGCAGTACTTC.

The CDR3 spells CASSSGQGRGYGYTF. In DNA, the CDR3 is TGTGCCAGCAGTTCGGGACAGGGAAGGGGCTATGGCTACACCTTC. The rearrangement uses TRBV27 and TRBJ1-2, with TRBD1 matching 9 bases. In germline, CDR1 is MNHEY, CDR2 SMNVEV (reference sequence). The V gene end was trimmed by 4 bases and the J gene end by 4 bases; junction bases not matched to a gene: 7. The CDR3 is 15 amino acids.

In its sample, this clonotype was seen once. The CDR3 reads CASSYSSDFPGELFF. The CDR3 DNA reads TGTGCCAGCAGTTACTCATCAGATTTTCCCGGGGAGCTGTTTTTT. V and J are TRBV6-2 or TRBV6-3 and TRBJ2-2, with D unclear. Per the germline V gene, CDR1 is MNHEY and CDR2 is SVGEGT. This CDR3 has 15 amino acids. The V gene lost 0 bases and the J gene lost 6 bases, with 11 bases spanning the gap.

The chain joins TRBV14 to TRBJ1-1, with 7 bases matching TRBD1. The CDR3 spans 14 residues. Germline CDR1 reads SGHDN; CDR2 reads FVKESK. The V and J ends lost 3 bases and 3 bases, in that order; junction bases with no gene match: 4. The CDR3 bases are TGTGCCAGCAGCCATTACGACAGGGACACTGAAGCTTTCTTT. Translated, it gives CASSHYDRDTEAFF.

The chain joins TRBV7-2 to TRBJ2-2, with D possibly TRBD2 on 5 matching bases. The CDR3 is made up of 14 amino acids. Germline V gene data show CDR1 as SGHTA and CDR2 as FQGNSA. V lost 0 bases and J lost 6, with 8 bases in between. The CDR3 is CASSLARVAGELFF. CDR3 in DNA: TGTGCCAGCAGCTTAGCGAGGGTAGCCGGGGAGCTGTTTTTT.